The 32 T cell receptor beta chains in this list originate from one sample, sequenced in a study of cytomegalovirus exposure and HLA in healthy donors. The PCR made use of 60 Vbeta and 13 Jbeta primers. Assay used: immunoSEQ multiplex PCR; TCRdb lists only in-frame clones, some missing. This repertoire comprises about 72,000 clones; its ten largest clones make up less than 5.5%. The sequenced sample was PBMCs. The receptors stem from a middle-aged woman in good health and CMV-seropositive.

The J gene is TRBJ2-1, the V gene TRBV13, with 12 bases aligning to TRBD2. Trimming at V came to 5 bases and at J to 6 bases, leaving 5 bases not matched to a gene. CDR3 length: 15 residues. Germline CDR1 reads PRHDT; CDR2 reads FYEKMQ (reference sequence). CDR3 in DNA: TGTGCCAGCAGCCCGAGGACTAGCGGGGTCAATGAGCAGTTCTTC. Translated, it gives CASSPRTSGVNEQFF.

On this clone itself: The same CDR3 can be traced to other DNA sequences in this sample. DNA for the CDR3: TGCGCCAGCAGCTTTAAAGGGGGACTAGCGGGAGCGGAGACCCAGTACTTC. Amino acid sequence: CASSFKGGLAGAETQYF. The chain combines TRBV5-1 with TRBJ2-5; the match to TRBD2 covers 14 bases. The CDR3 extends over 17 amino acids. The junction had 8 bases not matched to a gene; V was cut back by 2 bases and J by 5 bases. The V gene's germline CDR1 is SGHRS and CDR2 YFSETQ.

The V gene is TRBV29-1, the J gene TRBJ1-3; TRBD1 is a possible D gene (5 bases). This CDR3 comprises 13 residues. V was clipped by 2 bases and J by 2 bases, with 7 bases between them. In germline, CDR1 is SQVTM, CDR2 ANQGSEA. The CDR3 loop reads CSVELGAGNTIYF. The CDR3 nucleotides are TGCAGCGTTGAACTAGGGGCTGGAAACACCATATATTTT.

The J gene is TRBJ1-1, the V gene TRBV27, with a tentative D call TRBD1 (6 bases). V dropped 3 bases and J dropped 11 bases, with 19 bases sitting between them. The CDR3 loop spans 14 amino acids. Germline V gene sequence: CDR1 MNHEY, CDR2 SMNVEV (reference sequence). This CDR3 reads CASSFSGALSGAFF. The CDR3 nucleotides are TGTGCCAGCAGTTTTTCAGGGGCCCTATCGGGGGCTTTCTTT.

The chain has TRBV28 and TRBJ1-3; no firm D call. The CDR3 has 14 amino acids. Trimming took off 5 bases at V and 0 bases at J, with 8 bases between the two ends. CDR1 and CDR2 (germline): MDHEN, SYDVKM. The CDR3 loop is CASSPGISGNTIYF. The DNA for the CDR3 is TGTGCCAGCAGTCCCGGTATCTCTGGAAACACCATATATTTT.

The chain employs TRBV6-6 and TRBJ2-5, with a weak D call TRBD2 (5 bases). This CDR3 has 13 residues. Between the trimmed V and J ends, which lost 6 bases and 2 bases, there was a span of 10 bases. Germline CDR1 reads MNHNY; CDR2 reads SVGAGI (reference sequence). The CDR3 protein is CASRGSGQETQYF. CDR3 nucleotides: TGTGCCAGCAGGGGCAGCGGACAAGAGACCCAGTACTTC.

This chain connects TRBV19 to TRBJ2-7; tentative D call: TRBD2 (5 bases). Germline V gene data show CDR1 as LNHDA and CDR2 as SQIVND (reference sequence). V shed 6 bases and J shed 2 bases, with 11 bases lying between them. The CDR3 runs 13 residues. DNA of the CDR3: TGTGCCAGTAGGTACCCGGGGACCTACGAGCAGTACTTC. It codes for CASRYPGTYEQYF.

The V and J genes are TRBV5-1 and TRBJ2-2; 8 bases are a match to TRBD2. CDR1 and CDR2 from the germline V gene are SGHRS and YFSETQ. Trimming cost V 0 bases and J 4 bases; bases outside gene matches: 5. The CDR3 has 16 residues. CDR3 sequence: CASSLAGGPGTGELFF. The CDR3 coding sequence is TGCGCCAGCAGCTTGGCGGGGGGGCCAGGCACCGGGGAGCTGTTTTTT.

The chain joins TRBV19 to TRBJ1-6, with unresolved D. This CDR3 contains 12 residues. Germline-derived CDR1 and CDR2 are LNHDA and SQIVND (reference sequence). The V end lost 6 bases, the J end lost 7 bases, and 7 bases lay between the germline ends. The CDR3 coding sequence is TGTGCCAGTAGCATCGCGAATTCACCCCTCCACTTT. Protein: CASSIANSPLHF.

The chain recombines TRBV6-5 with TRBJ1-1, with 9 bases lining up with TRBD1. CDR3 length: 15 amino acids. V trimming: 3 bases; J trimming: 0 bases; junction bases outside the gene matches: 2. Germline CDR1 and CDR2: MNHEY and SVGAGI. CDR3 nucleotides: TGTGCCAGCAGTTATACAGGGGGCATGAACACTGAAGCTTTCTTT. This gives the protein CASSYTGGMNTEAFF.

The J gene is TRBJ2-7, the V gene TRBV6-1; tentative D call: TRBD2 (6 bases). The ends were cut back, 1 base at V and 0 bases at J, with 10 bases in the middle. CDR1 is MNHNS, CDR2 SASEGT, per germline. The CDR3 consists of 15 residues. The CDR3 DNA reads as TGTGCCAGCAGTGAAGTAGGGACTGTCTCCTACGAGCAGTACTTC. It specifies CASSEVGTVSYEQYF.

The V call is TRBV28, the J call TRBJ1-3; D possibly corresponds to TRBD1 (5 bases). Trimming left V 5 bases short and J 0 bases short, with 14 bases between. CDR1 and CDR2 from the germline V gene are MDHEN and SYDVKM. This CDR3 region has 16 residues. In nucleotides, the CDR3 is TGTGCCAGCAGTCTCCGGGACTGGAGCTCTGGAAACACCATATATTTT. Translation: CASSLRDWSSGNTIYF. The entire variable domain, with the rest obtained from reference TRBV28 and TRBJ1-3, is as follows: DVKVTQSSRYLVKRTGEKVFLECVQDMDHENMFWYRQDPGLGLRLIYFSYDVKMKEKGDIPEGYSVSREKKERFSLILESASTNQTSMYLCASSLRDWSSGNTIYFGEGSWLTVV.

This chain joins TRBV5-4 and TRBJ2-7; D perhaps matches TRBD1 (5 bases). This CDR3 is 13 amino acids long. Trimming took 7 bases from V and 0 from J, leaving 11 bases between them. Looked up from germline, CDR1 is SGHNT and CDR2 is YYREEE (reference sequence). The CDR3 DNA reads TGTGCCAGCGGACACGAGAGCTCCTACGAGCAGTACTTC. As protein: CASGHESSYEQYF.

The chain carries TRBV7-9 and TRBJ2-3; no definite D call. Germline-derived CDR1 and CDR2 are SEHNR and FQNEAQ (reference sequence). V lost 1 base and J 1 base, leaving 12 bases between the germline ends. This CDR3 is 16 amino acids long. The CDR3 loop is CASSLVPTGGTDTQYF. CDR3 nucleotides: TGTGCCAGCAGCTTAGTCCCGACTGGTGGCACAGATACGCAGTATTTT.

Details on this clone: At one boundary the junction diverges from the germline segment, which might be a read error. V gene TRBV6-5 combines with J gene TRBJ1-1; D not resolved. The CDR3 contains 15 residues. Germline values: CDR1 MNHEY, CDR2 SVGAGI. The CDR3 nucleotides read TGTGCCAGCAGTTACTCATGGACGGGGAACACTGAGGCTTTCTTT. Amino acid sequence: CASSYSWTGNTEAFF.

The chain carries TRBV4-2 and TRBJ2-3, with D perhaps matching TRBD2 (5 bases). The CDR3 sequence is 16 residues long. Germline-derived CDR1 and CDR2 are LGHNA and YNFKEQ. V lost 1 base to trimming and J lost 1 base, with 12 bases between them. CDR3 DNA: TGTGCCAGCAGCCAAGTTGGTGACGGGGGCACAGATACGCAGTATTTT. Its translation: CASSQVGDGGTDTQYF.

The chain is built from TRBV28 and TRBJ1-4; 11 bases are shared with TRBD1. Germline values: CDR1 MDHEN, CDR2 SYDVKM. The CDR3 is 15 amino acids. The trim removed 4 bases at V and 10 bases at J, leaving 8 bases unmatched. CDR3 region: CASSSPGQGVAKLFF. CDR3 in DNA: TGTGCCAGCAGTTCTCCGGGACAGGGGGTTGCAAAACTGTTTTTT.

V gene TRBV28 combines with J gene TRBJ2-3; D gene ambiguous. The CDR3 length is 13 residues. V lost 5 bases, J lost 2 bases, and 8 bases lay in between. Germline V lookup: CDR1 MDHEN, CDR2 SYDVKM. The CDR3 DNA is TGTGCCAGCAGTCCCCCCCACACAGATACGCAGTATTTT. Residues: CASSPPHTDTQYF.

CDR3 in amino acids: CASSPYLTLGGENYGYTF. Written as DNA, the CDR3 is TGCGCCAGCAGCCCCTATCTTACGTTGGGAGGGGAGAACTATGGCTACACCTTC. This rearrangement joins TRBV4-3 to TRBJ1-2; tentatively, D is TRBD1 (5 bases). This CDR3 comprises 18 residues. Germline V gene lookup returns CDR1 LGHNA and CDR2 YSLEER. V lost 4 bases to trimming and J lost 2 bases, with 23 bases between them.

The CDR3 nucleotides read TGTGCCTGGAGTGGCAGGGGGCTCGCTGAAGCTTTCTTT. Its protein product is CAWSGRGLAEAFF. The chain joins TRBV30 to TRBJ1-1; 8 bases align to TRBD1. This CDR3 is 13 amino acids long. J was trimmed by 6 bases and V by 1 base; bases with no gene match: 4. Germline loops: CDR1 GTSNPN, CDR2 SVGIG (reference sequence).

The rearrangement uses TRBV1 and TRBJ2-5; the D call in the table, TRBD2, was not verified against the DNA. The DNA end lines up better with TRBJ2-7; the J call may be wrong. TRBV1 is an annotated pseudogene. The length of the CDR3 is 17 residues. The CDR3 DNA reads TGCACCAGCAGCCAAGATCGTGGACTAGCGGGAGGCTACGAGCAGTACTTC. It encodes CTSSQDRGLAGGYEQYF.

This CDR3 reads CASSVVGGEQYF. As DNA, the CDR3 is TGTGCCAGCAGCGTAGTGGGGGGCGAGCAGTACTTC. The chain employs TRBV9 and TRBJ2-7; possibly TRBD2 for D (6 bases). Germline assignment: CDR1 SGDLS and CDR2 YYNGEE. The CDR3 length is 12 residues. The V gene lost 0 bases and the J gene lost 6 bases, with 7 bases spanning the gap.

The rearrangement links TRBV5-4 to TRBJ1-2, with 7 bases lining up with TRBD1. Germline CDR1 is SGHNT and CDR2 is YYREEE (reference sequence). After removal of 4 bases from V and 3 bases from J, the junction contained 6 bases not matched to a gene. This CDR3 has 14 residues. In DNA, the CDR3 is TGTGCCAGCAGCGCAGGGGGATCAGACTATGGCTACACCTTC. This gives the protein CASSAGGSDYGYTF.

The V call is TRBV5-5, the J call TRBJ1-4, with D unresolved. The CDR3 totals 14 residues. Germline CDR1 and CDR2: SGHKS and YYEKEE (reference sequence). V shed 6 bases and J shed 8 bases, with 17 bases lying between them. CDR3 loop: CASNVVDGVEKLFF. The CDR3 DNA reads as TGTGCCAGCAATGTTGTCGACGGGGTGGAAAAACTGTTTTTT.

The rearrangement uses TRBV19 and TRBJ2-3; TRBD2 aligns across 9 bases. Germline loops: CDR1 LNHDA, CDR2 SQIVND (reference sequence). The V segment lost 7 bases and the J segment 7 bases; nucleotides outside the gene matches: 9. The CDR3 sequence is 14 residues long. The CDR3 nucleotides read TGTGCCAGTACTGGGCGGGGGGGCTTAAATACGCAGTATTTT. Residues: CASTGRGGLNTQYF. Supplemented by reference TRBV19 and TRBJ2-3, the full variable domain reads DGGITQSPKYLFRKEGQNVTLSCEQNLNHDAMYWYRQDPGQGLRLIYYSQIVNDFQKGDIAEGYSVSREKKESFPLTVTSAQKNPTAFYLCASTGRGGLNTQYFGPGTRLTVL.

The chain combines TRBV2 with TRBJ1-3; D gene unclear. The germline V and J ends were trimmed by 8 bases and 1 base, with 12 bases remaining between them. The CDR3 length is 14 residues. Germline CDR1 is SNHLY and CDR2 is FYNNEI. The CDR3 nucleotides read TGTGCCAGCGTCAGACTCATATCTGGAAACACCATATATTTT. Translating gives CASVRLISGNTIYF.

V and J are TRBV5-4 and TRBJ1-1, with 9 bases fitting TRBD1. V was pared by 3 bases and J by 6 bases, with 12 bases of the junction left unmatched. Germline V CDR1 and CDR2: SGHNT, YYREEE (reference sequence). The CDR3 is 16 residues long. CDR3 in amino acids: CASSYRGDRAKPEAFF. CDR3 DNA sequence: TGTGCCAGCAGCTACCGGGGGGACAGGGCGAAGCCTGAAGCTTTCTTT.

V gene TRBV28 combines with J gene TRBJ2-3, with 13 nucleotides matching TRBD2. Unmatched junction bases numbered 8, after V lost 5 bases and J lost 0 bases. The CDR3 spans 18 residues. Germline CDR1 MDHEN, CDR2 SYDVKM. The CDR3 loop is CASSQRTSGSTSTDTQYF. CDR3 sequence (DNA): TGTGCCAGCAGTCAACGGACTAGCGGGAGTACAAGCACAGATACGCAGTATTTT.

The chain recombines TRBV6-1 with TRBJ2-3; 10 bases line up with TRBD2. V was pared by 6 bases and J by 0 bases, with 3 bases of the junction left unmatched. Germline lookup yields CDR1 MNHNS and CDR2 SASEGT. The CDR3 contains 15 residues. The CDR3 region is CASSQAGGSTDTQYF. CDR3 in DNA: TGTGCCAGCAGCCAAGCGGGAGGGAGCACAGATACGCAGTATTTT.

The rearrangement links TRBV25-1 to TRBJ1-3; D not certain. Trimming shortened V by 2 bases and J by 0 bases, and 5 bases separated the two germline ends. The germline V gene encodes CDR1 MGHDK and CDR2 SYGVNS. The CDR3 is made up of 14 amino acids. This CDR3 reads CASSEVASGNTIYF. CDR3 in DNA: TGTGCCAGCAGTGAAGTAGCCTCTGGAAACACCATATATTTT.

The chain joins TRBV15 to TRBJ2-7; the D gene is possibly TRBD2 (5 bases). The CDR3 spans 12 residues. V lost 7 bases and J 3 bases, leaving 10 bases between the germline ends. CDR1 is LNHNV, CDR2 YYDKDF, per germline (reference sequence). CDR3 nucleotides: TGTGCCACCACAGATGCGGGCTACGAGCAGTACTTC. This gives the protein CATTDAGYEQYF.

The chain links TRBV9 to TRBJ2-2; a possible D gene is TRBD1 (5 bases). The germline V gene encodes CDR1 SGDLS and CDR2 YYNGEE. The V and J ends lost 3 bases and 1 base respectively, with 10 bases between them. The CDR3 is 15 amino acids. The chain's CDR3 is CASSAGTGNTGELFF. DNA for the CDR3: TGTGCCAGCAGCGCCGGAACAGGGAACACCGGGGAGCTGTTTTTT.